Listed here are 23 T cell receptor beta chains from one sample, sequenced in a study of shared clonotypes between healthy human individuals. Measured with immunoSEQ multiplex PCR; TCRdb has only the in-frame clones, and not every one. The table lists around 1 million clones, over 75% of them singletons. The sample comprised memory CD4+ T cells sorted from blood. The subset here: CD45RA-negative fraction. The source is a man aged 18 to 30 in good health.

The chain couples TRBV19 to TRBJ1-1; 9 bases line up with TRBD1. With 10 bases clipped from V and 4 bases from J, the junction kept 7 bases outside the gene matches. This CDR3 is built from 13 residues. CDR1 is LNHDA and CDR2 is SQIVND in the germline V gene (reference sequence). The CDR3 DNA sequence: TGTGCCACCACGGACAGGGGTGGCACTGAAGCTTTCTTT. This translates into CATTDRGGTEAFF.

This clone was seen only a few times. V and J are TRBV5-1 and TRBJ2-1; TRBD2 matches at 7 bases. CDR1 and CDR2 (germline): SGHRS, YFSETQ. The CDR3 is 18 residues long. V shed 0 bases, J shed 0 bases, and the junction held 9 bases outside the gene matches. Here the CDR3 reads CASSLGSGGTSSYNEQFF. In DNA, the CDR3 is TGCGCCAGCAGCTTGGGATCGGGGGGAACCAGCTCCTACAATGAGCAGTTCTTC.

Note on this clone: The sample holds other DNA sequences that translate to the same CDR3. The V gene is TRBV7-2, the J gene TRBJ1-6; D ambiguous. The germline V gene has CDR1 SGHTA and CDR2 FQGNSA. V was clipped by 8 bases and J by 4 bases, with 6 bases between them. The CDR3 is 12 amino acids. The CDR3 here is CASGSYNSPLHF. The CDR3 DNA reads TGTGCCAGCGGATCTTATAATTCACCCCTCCACTTT.

V and J are TRBV19 and TRBJ1-2, with 8 positions matching TRBD1. Germline CDR1 reads LNHDA; CDR2 reads SQIVND (reference sequence). The J segment lost 7 bases and the V segment lost 1 base, leaving 2 bases of the junction unmatched. This CDR3 is built from 13 residues. The CDR3 sequence: CASSIGTGFGYTF. The CDR3 region has the DNA TGTGCCAGTAGTATAGGGACAGGGTTTGGCTACACCTTC. Supplemented by reference TRBV19 and TRBJ1-2, the full variable domain reads DGGITQSPKYLFRKEGQNVTLSCEQNLNHDAMYWYRQDPGQGLRLIYYSQIVNDFQKGDIAEGYSVSREKKESFPLTVTSAQKNPTAFYLCASSIGTGFGYTFGSGTRLTVV.

The chain combines TRBV7-9 with TRBJ2-3; 8 bases line up with TRBD2. The CDR3 runs to 15 residues. J gave up 5 bases and V 4 bases, and 8 bases lay outside the gene matches. The germline V gene encodes CDR1 SEHNR and CDR2 FQNEAQ (reference sequence). CDR3 sequence reads: CASSSSGGNGDTQYF. The DNA of the CDR3 is TGTGCCAGCAGCTCCTCGGGGGGGAATGGAGATACGCAGTATTTT. The variable domain in full, completed from reference TRBV7-9 and TRBJ2-3, reads DTGVSQNPRHKITKRGQNVTFRCDPISEHNRLYWYRQTLGQGPEFLTYFQNEAQLEKSRLLSDRFSAERPKGSFSTLEIQRTEQGDSAMYLCASSSSGGNGDTQYFGPGTRLTVL.

The chain joins TRBV10-1 to TRBJ1-1; possible D gene TRBD1, 6 bases. This CDR3 is built from 13 residues. Germline V gene lookup returns CDR1 WNHNN and CDR2 SYGVQD (reference sequence). V lost 5 bases, J lost 0 bases, and 7 bases lay in between. The CDR3 DNA reads TGCGCCAGCAGTACAGGGTTGAACACTGAAGCTTTCTTT. Its translation: CASSTGLNTEAFF.

This clone has a count of ten or more. Written as DNA, the CDR3 is TGTGCCAGCAGTTCCCACAGGGGGAATAATTCACCCCTCCACTTT. As protein: CASSSHRGNNSPLHF. This rearrangement joins TRBV28 to TRBJ1-6; 8 bases are shared with TRBD1. This CDR3 comprises 15 residues. From germline, CDR1 is MDHEN and CDR2 SYDVKM. Unmatched junction bases numbered 4, after V lost 4 bases and J lost 5 bases.

The gene calls are TRBV28 and TRBJ2-7; 8 positions agree with TRBD1. The CDR3 has 13 residues. Germline trimming cut 6 bases from V and 6 bases from J; bases unmatched to any gene: 7. CDR1 is MDHEN, CDR2 SYDVKM, per germline. CDR3 sequence (DNA): TGTGCCAGCAGCTGGCAGGGGGCTAGCGAGCAGTACTTC. Translation gives CASSWQGASEQYF.

This clone was found a few times. The chain has TRBV11-2 and TRBJ2-1; 9 nucleotides line up with TRBD2. This CDR3 contains 16 residues. V trimming: 1 base; J trimming: 3 bases; junction bases outside the gene matches: 4. Germline-derived CDR1 and CDR2 are SGHAT and FQNNGV. The CDR3 protein is CASSLAGGRVYNEQFF. As DNA, the CDR3 is TGTGCCAGCAGCTTAGCCGGCGGGAGGGTCTACAATGAGCAGTTCTTC.

V usage is TRBV10-3 and J usage is TRBJ2-1, with D maybe TRBD2 (6 bases). This CDR3 contains 14 residues. Germline V lookup: CDR1 ENHRY, CDR2 SYGVKD. The germline V and J ends were trimmed by 6 bases and 0 bases, with 9 bases remaining between them. The CDR3 protein is CAISGTGSYNEQFF. CDR3 bases: TGTGCCATCAGCGGGACTGGCTCCTACAATGAGCAGTTCTTC.

In its sample, this clone was seen a few times. V gene TRBV28 combines with J gene TRBJ1-6, with no clear D. CDR1 and CDR2 (germline): MDHEN, SYDVKM. There are 14 residues in the CDR3. The V gene lost 4 bases and the J gene lost 8 bases, with 12 bases spanning the gap. CDR3 bases: TGTGCCAGCAGTTCAATTTCCGACTATTCACCCCTCCACTTT. This codes for CASSSISDYSPLHF.

CDR3 amino acids: CASSLGDRENTEAFF. The DNA of the CDR3 is TGTGCCAGCAGCTTGGGAGACAGGGAGAACACTGAAGCTTTCTTT. The chain couples TRBV13 to TRBJ1-1; TRBD1 agrees at 7 bases. CDR3 length equals 15 residues. V was pared by 3 bases and J by 1 base, with 5 bases of the junction left unmatched. Germline loops: CDR1 PRHDT, CDR2 FYEKMQ (reference sequence).

The table lists this clone with a few counts. This rearrangement joins TRBV6-1 to TRBJ2-2; possibly TRBD2 for D (5 bases). Trimming stripped 6 bases from V and 0 bases from J, with 11 bases between. CDR3 length: 15 residues. CDR1 is MNHNS and CDR2 is SASEGT in the germline V gene. The CDR3 coding sequence is TGTGCCAGCAGGGAGCCGGGATCGAACACCGGGGAGCTGTTTTTT. This translates into CASREPGSNTGELFF.

This chain links TRBV6-6 with TRBJ2-3; 7 nucleotides align to TRBD2. This CDR3 has 15 residues. Germline V lookup: CDR1 MNHNY, CDR2 SVGAGI (reference sequence). With V trimmed by 6 bases and J by 0 bases, 6 bases remained unmatched. The CDR3 sequence: CASRDLAVSTDTQYF. CDR3 sequence (DNA): TGTGCCAGCAGGGACCTAGCGGTTAGCACAGATACGCAGTATTTT.

V and J are TRBV11-2 and TRBJ2-2; TRBD2 aligns across 7 bases. The V segment lost 1 base and the J segment 2 bases; nucleotides outside the gene matches: 7. This CDR3 spans 17 amino acids. The germline V gene has CDR1 SGHAT and CDR2 FQNNGV. Here the CDR3 reads CASSLAPSGVNTGELFF. The DNA of the CDR3 is TGTGCCAGCAGCTTAGCGCCTAGCGGAGTAAACACCGGGGAGCTGTTTTTT. The variable domain in full, completed from reference TRBV11-2 and TRBJ2-2, reads EAGVAQSPRYKIIEKRQSVAFWCNPISGHATLYWYQQILGQGPKLLIQFQNNGVVDDSQLPKDRFSAERLKGVDSTLKIQPAKLEDSAVYLCASSLAPSGVNTGELFFGEGSRLTVL.

On this clone itself: A far more abundant clone sits one base away, making this likely a read error. The rearrangement uses TRBV28 and TRBJ2-5; perhaps TRBD2 as D (5 bases). The V end was cut by 4 bases, the J end by 5 bases, with 8 bases between. The CDR3 spans 12 residues. Looked up from germline, CDR1 is MDHEN and CDR2 is SYDVKM. CDR3 region: CASSSPGETQYF. The CDR3 bases are TGTGCCAGCAGTTCCCCGGGGGAGACCCAGTACTTC.

Remarks on this clone: The sample has other DNA sequences that encode this CDR3 too. The chain couples TRBV10-2 to TRBJ1-2, with D tentatively TRBD1 (5 bases). The germline V and J ends were trimmed by 1 base and 7 bases, with 7 bases remaining between them. Germline V gene data show CDR1 as WSHSY and CDR2 as SAAADI. The CDR3 has 12 amino acids. The CDR3 protein is CASSELRGGYTF. The CDR3, as DNA: TGCGCCAGCAGTGAGTTGAGGGGTGGCTACACCTTC.

This chain connects TRBV4-2 to TRBJ2-4, with D possibly matching TRBD2 (6 bases). Germline CDR1 and CDR2: LGHNA and YNFKEQ. Between the trimmed V and J ends, which lost 1 base and 0 bases, there was a span of 13 bases. The CDR3 extends over 17 amino acids. CDR3 nucleotide sequence: TGTGCCAGCAGCCAAGGGACGGAGGGGCTAGCCAAAAACATTCAGTACTTC. Translation gives CASSQGTEGLAKNIQYF.

The genes are TRBV7-2 and TRBJ2-1; D gene uncertain. Per the germline V gene, CDR1 is SGHTA and CDR2 is FQGNSA. V shed 4 bases and J shed 1 base, with 17 bases lying between them. The length of the CDR3 is 17 residues. The CDR3 sequence: CASSSPLRRSSYNEQFF. CDR3 nucleotide sequence: TGTGCCAGCAGCTCACCCCTTCGGCGCTCATCCTACAATGAGCAGTTCTTC. The variable domain in full, completed from reference TRBV7-2 and TRBJ2-1, reads GAGVSQSPSNKVTEKGKDVELRCDPISGHTALYWYRQSLGQGLEFLIYFQGNSAPDKSGLPSDRFSAERTGGSVSTLTIQRTQQEDSAVYLCASSSPLRRSSYNEQFFGPGTRLTVL.

This clone appeared a few times. The V call is TRBV29-1, the J call TRBJ2-5; 8 bases align to TRBD1. The germline gives CDR1 SQVTM, CDR2 ANQGSEA. Trimming removed 0 bases from V and 4 bases from J; junction bases left unmatched: 10. The CDR3 totals 16 residues. The CDR3 region is CSVEDSGSGGRETQYF. The CDR3 nucleotides are TGCAGCGTTGAAGATTCCGGTTCAGGGGGCCGAGAGACCCAGTACTTC.

The V and J genes are TRBV5-6 and TRBJ1-2, with TRBD1 as a possible D gene (5 bases). The V end lost 0 bases, the J end lost 4 bases, and 16 bases lay between the germline ends. This CDR3 has 16 amino acids. The germline CDR1 and CDR2 sequences are SGHDT and YYEEEE. Written as DNA, the CDR3 is TGTGCCAGCAGCTTGGTTGGTCCCGACAGCCCCTATGGCTACACCTTC. The encoded protein is CASSLVGPDSPYGYTF. The entire variable domain, with the rest obtained from reference TRBV5-6 and TRBJ1-2, is as follows: DAGVTQSPTHLIKTRGQQVTLRCSPKSGHDTVSWYQQALGQGPQFIFQYYEEEERQRGNFPDRFSGHQFPNYSSELNVNALLLGDSALYLCASSLVGPDSPYGYTFGSGTRLTVV.

This chain joins TRBV4-3 and TRBJ2-3; no definite D call. V was clipped by 0 bases and J by 5 bases, with 18 bases between them. The germline V gene encodes CDR1 LGHNA and CDR2 YSLEER. The CDR3 is 17 amino acids. CDR3 amino acids: CASSQDGSWRIGDTQYF. CDR3 coding DNA: TGCGCCAGCAGCCAAGATGGTTCTTGGAGAATAGGAGATACGCAGTATTTT.

The table lists this clone with a few counts. The CDR3 DNA follows: TGTGCCAGCAGTCCCTGGGAGAATCAGCCCCAGCATTTT. Its protein is CASSPWENQPQHF. V gene TRBV27 combines with J gene TRBJ1-5; D gene unclear. The CDR3 covers 13 residues. Looked up from germline, CDR1 is MNHEY and CDR2 is SMNVEV (reference sequence). V was clipped by 5 bases and J by 4 bases, with 9 bases between them.